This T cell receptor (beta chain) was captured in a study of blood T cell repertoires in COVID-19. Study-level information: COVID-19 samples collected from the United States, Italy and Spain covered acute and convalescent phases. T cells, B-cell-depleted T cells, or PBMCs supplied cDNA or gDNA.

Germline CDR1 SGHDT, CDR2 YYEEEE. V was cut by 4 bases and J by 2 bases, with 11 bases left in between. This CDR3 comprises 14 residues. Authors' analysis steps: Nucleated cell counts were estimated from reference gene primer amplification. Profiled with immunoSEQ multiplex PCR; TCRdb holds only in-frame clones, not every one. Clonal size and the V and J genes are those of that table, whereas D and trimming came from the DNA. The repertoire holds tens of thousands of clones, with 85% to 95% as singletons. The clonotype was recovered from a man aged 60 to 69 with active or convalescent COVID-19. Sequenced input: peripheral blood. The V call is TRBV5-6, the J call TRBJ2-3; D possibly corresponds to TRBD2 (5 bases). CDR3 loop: CASSTLTNTDTQYF. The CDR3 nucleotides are TGTGCCAGCAGCACTTTGACTAACACAGATACGCAGTATTTT.